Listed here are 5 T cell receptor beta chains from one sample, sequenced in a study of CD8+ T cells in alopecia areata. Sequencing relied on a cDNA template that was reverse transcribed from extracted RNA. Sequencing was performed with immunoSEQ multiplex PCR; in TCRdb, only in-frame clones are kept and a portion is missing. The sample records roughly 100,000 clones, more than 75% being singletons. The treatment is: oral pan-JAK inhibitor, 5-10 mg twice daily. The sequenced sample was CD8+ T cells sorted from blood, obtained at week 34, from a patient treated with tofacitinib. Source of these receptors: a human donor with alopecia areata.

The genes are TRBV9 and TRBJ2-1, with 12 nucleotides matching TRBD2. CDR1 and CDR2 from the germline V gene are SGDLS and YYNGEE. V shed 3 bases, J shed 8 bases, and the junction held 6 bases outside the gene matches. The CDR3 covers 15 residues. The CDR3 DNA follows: TGTGCCAGCAGCGACCGGACTAGCGGGGATCATGAGCAGTTCTTC. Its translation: CASSDRTSGDHEQFF. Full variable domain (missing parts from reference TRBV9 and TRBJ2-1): DSGVTQTPKHLITATGQRVTLRCSPRSGDLSVYWYQQSLDQGLQFLIQYYNGEERAKGNILERFSAQQFPDLHSELNLSSLELGDSALYFCASSDRTSGDHEQFFGPGTRLTVL.

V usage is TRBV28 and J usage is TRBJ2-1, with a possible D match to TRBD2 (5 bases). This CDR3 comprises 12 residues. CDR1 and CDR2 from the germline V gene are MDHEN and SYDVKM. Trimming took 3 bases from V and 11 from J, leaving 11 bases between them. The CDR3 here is CASSFADFQQFF. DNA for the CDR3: TGTGCCAGCAGTTTTGCGGACTTCCAGCAGTTCTTC.

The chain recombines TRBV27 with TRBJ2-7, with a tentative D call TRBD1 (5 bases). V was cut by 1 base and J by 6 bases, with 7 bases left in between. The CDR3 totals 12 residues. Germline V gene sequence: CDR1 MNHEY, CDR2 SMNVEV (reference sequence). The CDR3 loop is CASSLLGVEQYF. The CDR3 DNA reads TGTGCCAGCAGTTTATTAGGGGTCGAGCAGTACTTC.

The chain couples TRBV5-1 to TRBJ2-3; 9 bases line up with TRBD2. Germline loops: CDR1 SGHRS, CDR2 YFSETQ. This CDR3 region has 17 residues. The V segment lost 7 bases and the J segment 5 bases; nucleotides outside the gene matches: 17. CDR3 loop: CASASEPAGGPQDTQYF. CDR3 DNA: TGCGCCAGCGCCTCTGAGCCAGCGGGGGGCCCGCAAGATACGCAGTATTTT.

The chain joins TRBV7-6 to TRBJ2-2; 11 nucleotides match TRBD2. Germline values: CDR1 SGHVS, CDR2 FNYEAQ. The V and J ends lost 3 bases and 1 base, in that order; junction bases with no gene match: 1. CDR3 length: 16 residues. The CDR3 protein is CASSLGTSGNTGELFF. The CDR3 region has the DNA TGTGCCAGCAGCTTGGGGACTAGCGGGAACACCGGGGAGCTGTTTTTT.